What follows is one T cell receptor beta chain and its context. Its antigen is unidentified. These data belong to a study of shared clonotypes between healthy human individuals. Study overall: The donor pool was made up of a couple of women and three men aged 18 to 49.

The naive CD8 subset, CD45RO-negative cells positively selected for CCR7, excluded terminally differentiated effector memory CD45RA+ cells. Researchers ran the assay at a deep level. Replicate PCRs for sorted subsets used around 190 ng DNA; this equaled 30,000 to 35,000 T cell genomes. The table came from immunoSEQ multiplex PCR; TCRdb's copy has only in-frame clones and leaves some out. The sample contains 650,000 to 800,000 clones, just over 90% of which appear only once. Study-level points and caveats: Between a handful of donors, naive CD4 clonotypes were shared at a level of around 5.2%.

The CDR3 length is 17 residues. Germline values: CDR1 MGHRA, CDR2 YSYEKL. V lost 4 bases to trimming and J lost 0 bases, with 16 bases between them. The chain joins TRBV4-1 to TRBJ1-5, with D tentatively TRBD1 (6 bases). The origin of this receptor is a man younger than 45 in good health. Source material: naive CD8+ T cells sorted from blood. CDR3: CASSPRGADNSNQPQHF. CDR3 in DNA: TGCGCCAGCAGCCCGCGGGGGGCGGACAATAGCAATCAGCCCCAGCATTTT.